This T cell receptor (beta chain) was captured by sequencing in a study of PD-1 blockade in classical Hodgkin lymphoma. General observations from the study: It was reported that newly diagnosed patients had less baseline TCR diversity than healthy donors.

Here immunoSEQ multiplex PCR was the method, and the copy in TCRdb shows in-frame clones only, minus some. Of tens of thousands of clones listed, 85% to 95% are singletons. Patients all relapsed after autologous stem cell transplantation, and there was variation in brentuximab vedotin exposure. This CDR3 region has 13 residues. CDR1 and CDR2 from the germline V gene are KGHSH and LQKENI. Trimming took 8 bases from V and 1 from J; bases not matched to a gene: 5. A note on this clone: Its specificity is unknown.

V and J are TRBV18 and TRBJ2-7, with 7 bases aligning to TRBD1. This sample comprised peripheral blood mononuclear cells (PBMCs), obtained at baseline. This receptor was obtained from a human donor with classical Hodgkin lymphoma. CDR3 nucleotide sequence: TGTGCCAGCACCGGGACAGAGTCCTACGAGCAGTACTTC. It is translated as CASTGTESYEQYF.